This T cell receptor (beta chain) was profiled in a study of blood T cell repertoires in COVID-19. Study context: The samples span acute and convalescent COVID-19 from the United States, Italy and Spain. Sources were T cells, B-cell-depleted T cells, or PBMCs; the material itself was cDNA or gDNA.

Trimming took 4 bases from V and 2 from J, leaving 10 bases between them. The CDR3 consists of 14 residues. In germline, CDR1 is SGHDT, CDR2 YYEEEE. In the authors' methods: Amplified reference gene primers provided the basis for estimating nucleated cell counts. Sequencing used immunoSEQ multiplex PCR; TCRdb keeps in-frame clones, though not all of them. Clone size and the V and J calls come from that table; the DNA yielded D and trimming. The sample holds under 200,000 clones; roughly 90% are singletons and the top ten take 0.65% to 0.95%. V gene TRBV5-6 combines with J gene TRBJ1-5; D ambiguous. This sequence originates from a woman between 65 and 79 years old with acute or convalescent COVID-19. The sample taken for sequencing was peripheral blood. The CDR3: CASSPGPRNQPQHF. In nucleotides, the CDR3 is TGTGCCAGCAGCCCTGGCCCTCGCAATCAGCCCCAGCATTTT.